The rows below give T cell receptor beta chains drawn from one sample of a study of radiotherapy plus CTLA-4 blockade in lung cancer. Repertoires were generated with immunoSEQ multiplex PCR, while TCRdb's copy carries only in-frame clones and drops some. Altogether approximately 67,000 clones are present, under 85% being singletons, with the ten largest covering less than 5%. The sample consisted of peripheral blood, taken from a patient treated with radiotherapy plus ipilimumab. These receptors all stem from a human donor with non-small cell lung cancer who had a partial response to radiotherapy plus ipilimumab. The CDR3 runs from the conserved cysteine through the conserved F or W. D genes are given only for firm matches. Expanded clones are given a class, and other clones once, few, many or no size at all.

length	size	V	J	D	CDR3	DNA
15	.	TRBV9	TRBJ2-5	TRBD2	CASSDPTSGEETQYF	TGTGCCAGCAGCGACCCCACTAGCGGGGAAGAGACCCAGTACTTC
14	.	TRBV30	TRBJ2-1	TRBD2	CAWGRSSGDNEQFF	TGTGCCTGGGGGAGGTCTAGCGGGGACAATGAGCAGTTCTTC
14	once	TRBV18	TRBJ2-7	.	CASSPGAGVYEQYF	TGTGCCAGCTCACCCGGGGCAGGGGTCTACGAGCAGTACTTC
16	.	TRBV7-9	TRBJ2-1	TRBD2	CASSFGSGRGPHEQFF	TGTGCCAGCAGCTTCGGTAGCGGGAGGGGCCCCCATGAGCAGTTCTTC
14	.	TRBV11-2	TRBJ1-1	.	CASSFGGLGTEAFF	TGTGCCAGCAGCTTCGGGGGGCTGGGCACTGAAGCTTTCTTT
18	.	TRBV23-1	TRBJ2-1	TRBD2	CASSQLFGRLAGPNEQFF	TGCGCCAGCAGTCAACTCTTCGGCAGACTAGCGGGTCCCAATGAGCAGTTCTTC
15	.	TRBV9	TRBJ2-1	TRBD1	CASSRSGQRTDEQFF	TGTGCCAGCAGCCGCTCGGGACAGAGGACAGATGAGCAGTTCTTC
14	.	TRBV7-9	TRBJ2-7	.	CASRKGVGGYEQYF	TGTGCCAGCAGGAAGGGAGTAGGCGGGTACGAGCAGTACTTC
15	.	TRBV1	TRBJ1-2	.	CTSSQECSFNYGYTF	TGCACCAGCAGCCAAGAATGTAGCTTTAACTATGGCTACACCTTC
13	.	TRBV7-2	TRBJ1-1	.	CASSLDRNTEAFF	TGTGCCAGCAGCTTAGATAGGAACACTGAAGCTTTCTTT
14	.	TRBV4-1	TRBJ2-3	.	CASSQGSGPTPQYF	TGCGCCAGCAGCCAAGGGTCAGGGCCGACCCCGCAGTATTTT
13	.	TRBV6-6	TRBJ2-1	.	CASSYSGTNEQFF	TGTGCCAGCAGTTACTCCGGGACTAATGAGCAGTTCTTC
14	.	TRBV5-1	TRBJ2-7	.	CASSLSGVPSEQYF	TGCGCCAGCAGCTTGAGCGGTGTTCCTTCCGAGCAGTACTTC
14	.	TRBV5-4	TRBJ1-1	.	CASSSRVMNTEAFF	TGTGCCAGCAGCTCCAGGGTGATGAACACTGAAGCTTTCTTT
13	.	TRBV11-2	TRBJ2-5	.	CASSLSGGETQYF	TGTGCCAGCAGCTTATCGGGTGGAGAGACCCAGTACTTC
13	.	TRBV30	TRBJ1-3	.	CARKQGSGNTIYF	TGTGCCCGGAAACAGGGAAGTGGAAACACCATATATTTT
15	.	TRBV7-9	TRBJ2-7	TRBD2	CASSLASSGHYEQYF	TGTGCCAGCAGCTTAGCCTCTAGCGGGCACTACGAGCAGTACTTC
11	.	TRBV5-8	TRBJ1-2	.	CASSLGGWGHF	TGTGCCAGCAGCTTGGGGGGCTGGGGCCACTTC
14	.	TRBV15	TRBJ1-1	.	CATSSRGGYTEAFF	TGTGCCACCAGCTCCCGCGGGGGGTACACTGAAGCTTTCTTT
13	.	TRBV6-5	TRBJ2-2	.	CASSFDDSGELFF	TGTGCCAGCAGTTTCGACGACAGCGGGGAGCTGTTTTTT
18	.	TRBV18	TRBJ2-3	TRBD2	CASSRRLWTSGNTDTQYF	TGTGCCAGCTCACGAAGACTATGGACTAGCGGGAACACAGATACGCAGTATTTT
14	.	TRBV2	TRBJ2-5	TRBD1	CASSGRTGQETQYF	TGTGCCAGCAGTGGACGGACAGGGCAAGAGACCCAGTACTTC
13	.	TRBV30	TRBJ2-7	.	CAWSRGFHYEQYF	TGTGCCTGGAGTCGGGGGTTCCATTACGAGCAGTACTTC
16	few	TRBV19	TRBJ1-2	.	CASRFRKAQEVHGYTF	TGTGCCAGTAGATTCCGGAAAGCCCAGGAGGTACATGGCTACACCTTC
14	.	TRBV19	TRBJ1-5	TRBD1	CASSIGGQGRPQHF	TGTGCCAGTAGTATTGGGGGACAGGGTCGGCCCCAGCATTTT
15	.	TRBV10-3	TRBJ2-7	.	CAISEPGRSSYEQYF	TGTGCCATCAGTGAGCCAGGGCGGTCCTCCTACGAGCAGTACTTC
15	.	TRBV28	TRBJ1-1	.	CASSSGGEGSTEAFF	TGTGCCAGCAGTTCTGGGGGGGAAGGTAGCACTGAAGCTTTCTTT
15	once	TRBV10-2	TRBJ2-1	TRBD2	CASSVRLAGSNEQFF	TGCGCCAGCAGTGTAAGACTAGCGGGTTCCAATGAGCAGTTCTTC
16	.	TRBV30	TRBJ2-1	TRBD2	CAWSDRTSGSYNEQFF	TGTGCCTGGAGTGACCGGACTAGCGGGAGTTACAATGAGCAGTTCTTC
15	.	TRBV28	TRBJ1-5	.	CASSSSGLGNQPQHF	TGTGCCAGCAGTTCCTCAGGGTTGGGCAATCAGCCCCAGCATTTT
15	.	TRBV28	TRBJ2-7	.	CASTRGRGNTYEQYF	TGTGCCAGCACCCGGGGGAGGGGGAATACCTACGAGCAGTACTTC
15	.	TRBV11-2	TRBJ2-5	.	CASSPRTPVQETQYF	TGTGCCAGCAGCCCCCGGACACCCGTCCAAGAGACCCAGTACTTC
13	.	TRBV6-5	TRBJ2-7	TRBD1	CASSSTGGYEQYF	TGTGCCAGCAGTAGCACAGGGGGCTACGAGCAGTACTTC
14	.	TRBV4-1	TRBJ2-2	.	CASSQDLRAGELFF	TGCGCCAGCAGCCAAGATTTGAGAGCCGGGGAGCTGTTTTTT
16	.	TRBV21-1	TRBJ2-5	.	CASSKEGPDFKETQYF	TGTGCCAGCAGCAAAGAAGGCCCAGACTTTAAAGAGACCCAGTACTTC
13	.	TRBV6-5	TRBJ2-7	.	CASSNLRGSEQYF	TGTGCCAGCAGCAACCTCCGGGGAAGCGAGCAGTACTTC
13	.	TRBV2	TRBJ2-1	.	CASRSLAHNEQFF	TGTGCCAGCAGGTCCCTAGCGCACAATGAGCAGTTCTTC
18	.	TRBV28	TRBJ2-7	TRBD2	CASSSPELAGGAFYEQYF	TGTGCCAGCAGTTCCCCGGAACTAGCGGGAGGTGCCTTCTACGAGCAGTACTTC
15	.	TRBV28	TRBJ2-7	.	CASSPSDTAWNEQYF	TGTGCCAGCAGTCCTTCGGACACGGCGTGGAACGAGCAGTACTTC
14	.	TRBV11-2	TRBJ1-2	.	CASSRLRNDYGYTF	TGTGCCAGCAGCCGTCTCAGAAACGACTATGGCTACACCTTC
15	.	TRBV10-1	TRBJ1-5	.	CASSESRARGQPQHF	TGCGCCAGCAGTGAGTCTAGAGCGAGAGGTCAGCCCCAGCATTTT
14	.	TRBV5-1	TRBJ2-5	.	CASSLSSPQETQYF	TGCGCCAGCAGCTTGAGCTCTCCTCAAGAGACCCAGTACTTC
14	.	TRBV5-1	TRBJ2-5	.	CASSLVAGLETQYF	TGCGCCAGCAGCTTGGTAGCAGGGCTAGAGACCCAGTACTTC
19	.	TRBV18	TRBJ2-1	.	CASSPQTARRALLYNEQFF	TGTGCCAGCTCACCTCAGACAGCTAGACGGGCCCTGCTATACAATGAGCAGTTCTTC
14	.	TRBV19	TRBJ2-2	TRBD1	CASSKQGAPGELFF	TGTGCCAGTAGTAAACAGGGGGCCCCCGGGGAGCTGTTTTTT
17	.	TRBV6-4	TRBJ2-1	TRBD1	CASSPGQGLSNYNEQFF	TGTGCCAGCAGTCCGGGACAGGGTCTCTCTAACTACAATGAGCAGTTCTTC
14	.	TRBV19	TRBJ1-1	.	CASSPGGGRLEAFF	TGTGCCAGTAGTCCGGGGGGGGGACGACTTGAAGCTTTCTTT
14	.	TRBV21-1	TRBJ2-7	.	CASSTGGVSYEQYF	TGTGCCAGCAGCACAGGGGGTGTCTCCTACGAGCAGTACTTC
15	once	TRBV28	TRBJ1-5	.	CASSLEDTYNQPQHF	TGTGCCAGCAGTTTAGAGGACACCTACAATCAGCCCCAGCATTTT
18	.	TRBV5-1	TRBJ2-6	TRBD1	CASSLEWTGFSGANVLTF	TGCGCCAGCAGCTTGGAGTGGACAGGATTCTCTGGGGCCAACGTCCTGACTTTC
15	.	TRBV5-1	TRBJ1-4	TRBD1	CASSHGTGEGEKLFF	TGCGCCAGCAGCCATGGGACAGGGGAGGGTGAAAAACTGTTTTTT
13	.	TRBV27	TRBJ1-1	.	CASSLEANTEAFF	TGTGCCAGCAGTTTAGAGGCGAACACTGAAGCTTTCTTT
16	.	TRBV9	TRBJ2-3	TRBD2	CASSVRGGDGTDTQYF	TGTGCCAGCAGCGTGCGGGGGGGGGATGGCACAGATACGCAGTATTTT
15	.	TRBV5-4	TRBJ2-3	.	CASSLRSGSTDTQYF	TGTGCCAGCAGCTTGCGATCAGGGAGCACAGATACGCAGTATTTT
14	.	TRBV5-1	TRBJ1-1	TRBD1	CASSAGQRNTEAFF	TGCGCCAGCAGCGCGGGACAGAGGAACACTGAAGCTTTCTTT
16	.	TRBV28	TRBJ2-7	.	CASRKGGAQGAYEQYF	TGTGCCAGCAGAAAAGGGGGGGCACAAGGGGCCTACGAGCAGTACTTC
15	.	TRBV9	TRBJ1-4	TRBD1	CASSAGTGGFEKLFF	TGTGCCAGCAGCGCAGGGACAGGGGGCTTTGAAAAACTGTTTTTT